These T cell receptor beta chains were read from a single sample in a study of shared clonotypes between healthy human individuals. Here immunoSEQ multiplex PCR was the method, and the copy in TCRdb shows in-frame clones only, minus some. The sample consists of roughly 1,500,000 clones, 95% to 99% of them appearing once. The sample was naive CD4+ T cells sorted from blood. The receptor source for this set is a man aged 25 to 40 in good health. Each CDR3 is given with its conserved first and last residue.

cdr3_aa j_call v_call
CASSRSSPVGNEQFF TRBJ2-1 TRBV9
CASTTFGTGNQPQHF TRBJ1-5 TRBV19
CASSIKSGLGAYEQYF TRBJ2-7 TRBV7-9
CASSPMSGAHNEQFF TRBJ2-1 TRBV9
CASSSGQGKAGELFF TRBJ2-2 TRBV5-4
CASSLSAGGLVQETQYF TRBJ2-5 TRBV11-2
CASSVTDTQYF TRBJ2-3 TRBV27
CASGLQGPSTDTQYF TRBJ2-3 TRBV5-1
CSVRGLAGEDTQYF TRBJ2-3 TRBV29-1
CASSLGGHRSYEQYF TRBJ2-7 TRBV7-2